This T cell receptor beta chain was captured by sequencing in a study of cytomegalovirus exposure and HLA in healthy donors. Study in general: An earlier analysis identified 100 million to 130 million unique TCR beta sequences in 150 million to 200 million T cells.

The PCR ran on 60 Vbeta and 13 Jbeta primers. Here immunoSEQ multiplex PCR was the method, and the copy in TCRdb shows in-frame clones only, minus some. The sample contains 100,000 to 150,000 clones, 60% to 80% of which appear only once. Broader study findings: Immune exposure data for these donors was limited to CMV serostatus. The authors listed around 150 TCR beta chains as cytomegalovirus-associated.

The CDR3 sequence is 16 residues long. Germline CDR1 and CDR2: SGHRS and YFSETQ. V lost 4 bases and J lost 2; bases outside the gene matches: 9. A note on this clone: The antigen is unknown.

The chain employs TRBV5-1 and TRBJ2-5; TRBD2 matches 9 bases. The sequenced sample consisted of PBMCs. This TCR came from a woman aged 60 to 75 in good health and CMV-seronegative. DNA for the CDR3: TGCGCCAGCAGCGGGAGCGGGGGGATACCACAAGAGACCCAGTACTTC. As protein: CASSGSGGIPQETQYF.